One and the same sample provided the 5 T cell receptor beta chains below, sequenced in a study of control samples from healthy donors and cancer patients. Some clones are missing from TCRdb's copy, which holds only in-frame ones; the method was immunoSEQ multiplex PCR. Of just over 150,000 clones listed, around nine tenths were seen once; the top ten hold about 12%. The specimen sequenced was blood. These receptors all come from a man aged 25-45 years in good health.

This chain joins TRBV2 and TRBJ1-1; D possibly corresponds to TRBD1 (6 bases). Germline CDR1 reads SNHLY; CDR2 reads FYNNEI. The CDR3 totals 16 residues. Trimming stripped 7 bases from V and 11 bases from J, with 29 bases between. The CDR3 sequence: CASKSWLTTGSGGAFF. The CDR3 coding sequence is TGTGCCAGCAAGAGCTGGCTAACAACAGGGAGCGGAGGGGCTTTCTTT.

The CDR3 coding sequence is TGTGCCAGCAGCCCTACCGCTAGCTCTGGAAACACCATATATTTT. Its protein product is CASSPTASSGNTIYF. The rearrangement joins TRBV9 to TRBJ1-3; D uncertain. Looked up from germline, CDR1 is SGDLS and CDR2 is YYNGEE. This CDR3 contains 15 residues. V was clipped by 4 bases and J by 0 bases, with 11 bases between them.

This chain uses TRBV5-1 with TRBJ1-1, with a weak D call TRBD1 (6 bases). The CDR3 totals 15 residues. Trimming removed 0 bases from V and 5 bases from J, with 14 bases in between. The germline V gene has CDR1 SGHRS and CDR2 YFSETQ. The CDR3 DNA reads as TGCGCCAGCAGCTTGGTGCGGGGGCGGAGGACTGAAGCTTTCTTT. It is translated as CASSLVRGRRTEAFF.

The chain recombines TRBV5-1 with TRBJ2-2; D is perhaps TRBD1 (6 bases). The CDR3 runs 14 residues. Trimming removed 0 bases from V and 7 bases from J, with 10 bases in between. In germline, CDR1 is SGHRS, CDR2 YFSETQ. The CDR3 loop is CASSLDAGDGELFF. The CDR3 region has the DNA TGCGCCAGCAGCTTGGATGCAGGGGACGGGGAGCTGTTTTTT.

The V gene is TRBV3-1 (or the pseudogene TRBV3-2), the J gene TRBJ2-3, with 14 positions matching TRBD2. The CDR3 length is 17 residues. Germline CDR1 and CDR2: LGHDT and YNNKEL (reference sequence). Germline trimming cut 5 bases from V and 5 bases from J; bases unmatched to any gene: 9. CDR3 nucleotide sequence: TGTGCCAGCAGCTCTCGGACTAGCGGGGGGCCCGGAGATACGCAGTATTTT. This codes for CASSSRTSGGPGDTQYF.